The rows below give T cell receptor beta chains drawn from one sample of a study of blood T cell repertoires in COVID-19. Assay used: immunoSEQ multiplex PCR; TCRdb lists only in-frame clones, some missing. The table shows 25,000 to 30,000 clones, with roughly 80% occurring only once. Input material: peripheral blood. The receptors here all came from a man aged 45 to 65 with active or convalescent COVID-19. The CDR3 runs from the conserved cysteine through the conserved F or W. The D gene is left open where the match is weak. Clone size is shown for a subset of rows, as once, few, many or a class of expanded clone.

.	TRBV6-1	.	TRBJ2-3	TGTGCCAGCAGTATTGCTGAGCACGGAGATACGCAGTATTTT	CASSIAEHGDTQYF
.	TRBV25-1	.	TRBJ1-4	TGTGCCAGCAGTGCACCGGGACATGATGAAAAACTGTTTTTT	CASSAPGHDEKLFF
TRBD1	TRBV19	.	TRBJ1-4	TGTGCCAGTAAAAAGGGACAGGCTAATGAAAAACTGTTTTTT	CASKKGQANEKLFF
TRBD1	TRBV5-6	.	TRBJ1-5	TGTGCCAGCAGCCCAGGGGGCCATAGCAATCAGCCCCAGCATTTT	CASSPGGHSNQPQHF
.	TRBV28	.	TRBJ1-4	TGTGCCAGCAAGTACAGAAATGAAAAACTGTTTTTT	CASKYRNEKLFF
TRBD2	TRBV2	.	TRBJ2-1	TGTGCCAGCAGAAGATCTCTAGCGGGGGGTAGCTCCTACAATGAGCAGTTCTTC	CASRRSLAGGSSYNEQFF
.	TRBV7-3	once	TRBJ1-4	TGTGCCAGCAGCTTAAGGGGCGGGGGAGGAGAAAAACTGTTTTTT	CASSLRGGGGEKLFF
.	TRBV18	.	TRBJ1-5	TGTGCCAGCTCCGAGCAGGTCAATCAGCCCCAGCATTTT	CASSEQVNQPQHF
.	TRBV5-6	.	TRBJ2-7	TGTGCCAGCAGCAGCCTAGACTACGAGCAGTACTTC	CASSSLDYEQYF
.	TRBV30	.	TRBJ1-6	TGTGCCTGGAGAAGAAGACCGGGGCAGGGGTTAGGTTCACCCCTCCACTTT	CAWRRRPGQGLGSPLHF
.	TRBV7-8	.	TRBJ1-2	TGTGCCAGCAGCTCCCGAAGCGGGCAGGGAAATGGCTACACCTTC	CASSSRSGQGNGYTF
.	TRBV13	.	TRBJ1-5	TGTGCCAGCAGCTCAGGGTTACAGCCCCAGCATTTT	CASSSGLQPQHF
TRBD1	TRBV6-5	.	TRBJ1-2	TGTGCCAGCGGAAAGACAGGGGCTCGCTATGGCTACACCTTC	CASGKTGARYGYTF
TRBD2	TRBV7-9	.	TRBJ2-1	TGTGCCAGCAGCCGGACTAGCGGGAGTGTTGAGCAGTTCTTC	CASSRTSGSVEQFF
.	TRBV27	.	TRBJ1-1	TGTGCCAGCAGCCCGAAGCGGGAAATGAACACTGAAGCTTTCTTT	CASSPKREMNTEAFF
.	TRBV11-3	.	TRBJ2-7	TGTGCCAGCAGCTTCGGGGTTGGGGAGCAGTACTTC	CASSFGVGEQYF
.	TRBV28	once	TRBJ1-4	TGTGCCAGCAGTCTGCAGTATAATGAAAAACTGTTTTTT	CASSLQYNEKLFF
.	TRBV7-9	few	TRBJ1-4	TGTGCCAGCAGCCCTAGGACAGCACCTGAAAAACTGTTTTTT	CASSPRTAPEKLFF
TRBD2	TRBV7-9	few	TRBJ2-7	TGTGCCAGCAGTGTGACTAGCCTGAGCTCCTACGAGCAGTACTTC	CASSVTSLSSYEQYF
.	TRBV2	medium-sized	TRBJ2-1	TGTGCCAGCAAATCCAGGGGAATTTCCAATGAGCAGTTCTTC	CASKSRGISNEQFF
.	TRBV5-1	.	TRBJ2-3	TGCGCCAGCAGCTTGGAACAGACTAGAGATACGCAGTATTTT	CASSLEQTRDTQYF
TRBD1	TRBV13	few	TRBJ1-1	TGTGCCAGCAGCCGTCAGGGGGAATTTGAAGCTTTCTTT	CASSRQGEFEAFF
.	TRBV5-5	.	TRBJ1-5	TGTGCCAGCAGCTTGGACCCTCACGGGAGCAATCAGCCCCAGCATTTT	CASSLDPHGSNQPQHF
TRBD1	TRBV5-5	once	TRBJ1-2	TGTGCCAGCAGCTTGTTACAGGGGGTCTATGGCTACACCTTC	CASSLLQGVYGYTF
.	TRBV30	.	TRBJ2-7	TGTGCCTGGAGACTAGCACCGAGCTCCTACGAGCAGTACTTC	CAWRLAPSSYEQYF
TRBD1	TRBV7-9	few	TRBJ2-7	TGTGCCAGCAGCTTAGCGGGCAGGGGGAAGATGGGCTCCGAGCAGTACTTC	CASSLAGRGKMGSEQYF
.	TRBV7-9	.	TRBJ1-1	TGTGCCAGCAGCTTATTGGGGGGCACTGAAGCTTTCTTT	CASSLLGGTEAFF
TRBD2	TRBV28	.	TRBJ2-5	TGTGCCAGCGTGGAAGCGGGAGGGTGGGGCCAAGAGACCCAGTACTTC	CASVEAGGWGQETQYF
.	TRBV28	.	TRBJ2-7	TGTGCCAGCCTTCGGCGGGACAGTTCCCCCTGGGAGCAGTACTTC	CASLRRDSSPWEQYF
TRBD2	TRBV4-1	.	TRBJ2-1	TGCGCCAGCAGCCCTTCTGGGACTAGCGGGATCAATGAGCAGTTCTTC	CASSPSGTSGINEQFF
.	TRBV28	.	TRBJ2-7	TGTGCCAGCAGTTTATGGGGTAGGAGGGGAGAGCAGTACTTC	CASSLWGRRGEQYF
.	TRBV12-3/TRBV12-4	.	TRBJ2-2	TGTGCCAGCAGTCCAGGGGACACCGGGGAGCTGTTTTTT	CASSPGDTGELFF
.	TRBV5-4	.	TRBJ2-5	TGTGCCAGCAGCCCCCCCTTGCATATCGGAGAGACCCAGTACTTC	CASSPPLHIGETQYF
.	TRBV11-2	.	TRBJ2-7	TGTGCCAACGGCCAGGGCTCCTACGAGCAGTACTTC	CANGQGSYEQYF
.	TRBV4-1	.	TRBJ1-5	TGCGCCAGCAGCCTCTATGGGGGGGCGAATCAGCCCCAGCATTTT	CASSLYGGANQPQHF
.	TRBV5-1	.	TRBJ2-2	TGCGCCAGCAGCCCCAGGACAGAACCCGGGACCGGGGAGCTGTTTTTT	CASSPRTEPGTGELFF
.	TRBV21-1	.	TRBJ2-3	TGTGCCAGCAGCACCAGCGGGAGTACTCATACGCAGTATTTT	CASSTSGSTHTQYF
.	TRBV6-6	.	TRBJ2-7	TGTGCCAGCAGTTACTCGCAACAGGGCTACGAGCAGTACTTC	CASSYSQQGYEQYF
.	TRBV20-1	.	TRBJ1-3	TGCAGTGCTAGTCCGTCCGCACTACTCGTCGGAAACACCATATATTTT	CSASPSALLVGNTIYF
TRBD2	TRBV5-4	.	TRBJ2-3	TGTGCCAGCAGCTCGAAGACTAGCGGGAAGCCCACAGATACGCAGTATTTT	CASSSKTSGKPTDTQYF
TRBD2	TRBV19	.	TRBJ2-4	TGTGCCAAAAGGGCGGGAGAGGGGCTAGCCAAAAACATTCAGTACTTC	CAKRAGEGLAKNIQYF
.	TRBV12-3/TRBV12-4	.	TRBJ2-5	TGTGCCAGCAGCGTCGGGGATGGAGAGACCCAGTACTTC	CASSVGDGETQYF
TRBD1	TRBV7-9	.	TRBJ1-6	TGTGCCAGCAGCGGCCCTCCGGGACAGGGGAAGAATTCACCCCTCCACTTT	CASSGPPGQGKNSPLHF
.	TRBV7-9	few	TRBJ2-7	TGTGCCAGCAGGGGGGCGTGGGACGAGCAGTACTTC	CASRGAWDEQYF
TRBD1	TRBV5-1	.	TRBJ1-2	TGCGCCAGCAGCTTGACAGGGGTTGGTTATGGCTACACCTTC	CASSLTGVGYGYTF
TRBD1	TRBV15	.	TRBJ1-1	TGTGCCACCAGCAGGGATACAGGGGGCCCGAACACTGAAGCTTTCTTT	CATSRDTGGPNTEAFF
TRBD2	TRBV5-1	many	TRBJ2-3	TGCGCCCGCAGCTCGGGGGGGCGGGGCGATACGCAGTATTTT	CARSSGGRGDTQYF